This TCR beta chain comes out of a study of PD-1 blockade in classical Hodgkin lymphoma. Concerning this clone itself: The antigen is not known.

The assay was immunoSEQ multiplex PCR, and TCRdb's table has in-frame clones only and misses some. The data show roughly 35,000 clones, around 88% seen once. There was relapse after autologous stem cell transplantation in every patient, and there was variation in brentuximab vedotin exposure. Relapsed/refractory classical Hodgkin lymphoma patients had complete, partial or progressive responses. General observations from the study: Exclusion was applied to patients who started nivolumab under 1 year after ASCT. A reduction in baseline TCR diversity was reportedly seen in newly diagnosed patients relative to healthy donors. Complete responders possessed baseline diversity comparable to newly diagnosed patients.

Germline values: CDR1 ENHRY, CDR2 SYGVKD. V lost 10 bases and J lost 5, with 18 bases in between. This CDR3 comprises 13 residues. V and J are TRBV10-3 and TRBJ2-7; D not resolved. This clonotype originated in a human donor with classical Hodgkin lymphoma. The specimen was peripheral blood mononuclear cells (PBMCs), collected before the second cycle of nivolumab. CDR3 coding DNA: TGTGCCACCACCCTGCGGCTGGGCCACGAGCAGTACTTC. It codes for CATTLRLGHEQYF.